One sample yielded the 18 T cell receptor beta chains listed below, sequenced in a study of cytomegalovirus exposure and HLA in healthy donors. PCR amplification relied on 60 Vbeta primers (plus 13 Jbeta primers). The table came from immunoSEQ multiplex PCR; TCRdb's copy has only in-frame clones and leaves some out. The sample lists roughly 120,000 clones, over 70% occurring once. Sequencing was carried out using PBMCs. These receptors all come from a woman in her forties or fifties in good health and CMV-seropositive.

The chain is built from TRBV30 and TRBJ2-6; D gene uncertain. The V gene lost 5 bases and the J gene lost 0 bases, with 8 bases spanning the gap. The CDR3 has 14 residues. The germline V gene has CDR1 GTSNPN and CDR2 SVGIG (reference sequence). The DNA for the CDR3 is TGTGCCTGGGCTTGGAGCTCTGGGGCCAACGTCCTGACTTTC. It yields the protein CAWAWSSGANVLTF.

This chain joins TRBV4-3 and TRBJ2-7; D not resolved. The CDR3 is 15 amino acids. Germline CDR1 and CDR2: LGHNA and YSLEER. V shed 0 bases and J shed 6 bases, with 15 bases lying between them. The DNA for the CDR3 is TGCGCCAGCAGCCAAGATACCGGTAGCAGTGGCGAGCAGTACTTC. This gives the protein CASSQDTGSSGEQYF.

The chain links TRBV19 to TRBJ1-2; 7 nucleotides agree with TRBD1. The V segment lost 4 bases and the J segment 5 bases; nucleotides outside the gene matches: 10. Looked up from germline, CDR1 is LNHDA and CDR2 is SQIVND (reference sequence). The CDR3 loop spans 15 amino acids. CDR3 in amino acids: CASSTTRQGQYGYTF. The DNA for the CDR3 is TGTGCCAGTAGTACCACACGACAGGGCCAGTATGGCTACACCTTC. Looking up the rest from reference TRBV19 and TRBJ1-2 gives the full variable domain: DGGITQSPKYLFRKEGQNVTLSCEQNLNHDAMYWYRQDPGQGLRLIYYSQIVNDFQKGDIAEGYSVSREKKESFPLTVTSAQKNPTAFYLCASSTTRQGQYGYTFGSGTRLTVV.

The chain employs TRBV7-2 and TRBJ2-1; D unresolved. Trimming shortened V by 2 bases and J by 5 bases, and 10 bases separated the two germline ends. The CDR3 runs 14 residues. CDR1 SGHTA and CDR2 FQGNSA come from the germline V gene. CDR3 in DNA: TGTGCCAGCAGCTTAAATCCAGGAAACAATGAGCAGTTCTTC. Translated, it gives CASSLNPGNNEQFF.

The rearrangement uses TRBV6-1 and TRBJ2-1; 10 nucleotides agree with TRBD1. Losses at the gene ends were 1 base for V and 3 bases for J; bases not matched to a gene: 6. The CDR3 runs to 17 residues. Germline V CDR1 and CDR2: MNHNS, SASEGT. CDR3 nucleotide sequence: TGTGCCAGCAGTGAAGGCTGGGGACAGGGGAACTACAATGAGCAGTTCTTC. Translating it yields CASSEGWGQGNYNEQFF.

The J gene is TRBJ1-5, the V gene TRBV28; D is uncertain. Germline V gene data show CDR1 as MDHEN and CDR2 as SYDVKM. V lost 2 bases, J lost 7 bases, and 3 bases lay in between. This CDR3 has 11 residues. The CDR3 spells CASSLAQPQHF. CDR3 sequence (DNA): TGTGCCAGCAGTTTAGCGCAGCCCCAGCATTTT. The variable domain in full, completed from reference TRBV28 and TRBJ1-5, reads DVKVTQSSRYLVKRTGEKVFLECVQDMDHENMFWYRQDPGLGLRLIYFSYDVKMKEKGDIPEGYSVSREKKERFSLILESASTNQTSMYLCASSLAQPQHFGDGTRLSIL.

The J gene is TRBJ1-2, the V gene TRBV2, with 7 bases that match TRBD1. Looked up from germline, CDR1 is SNHLY and CDR2 is FYNNEI. V shed 10 bases and J 6 bases; nucleotides not matched to a gene: 17. This CDR3 has 15 amino acids. CDR3 in DNA: TGTGCCAACCGCCGGAATGAGGGGGCAAGGGATGGCTACACCTTC. Translating gives CANRRNEGARDGYTF. Filled out from reference TRBV2 and TRBJ1-2, the complete variable domain reads EPEVTQTPSHQVTQMGQEVILRCVPISNHLYFYWYRQILGQKVEFLVSFYNNEISEKSEIFDDQFSVERPDGSNFTLKIRSTKLEDSAMYFCANRRNEGARDGYTFGSGTRLTVV.

The chain carries TRBV30 and TRBJ2-7; D possibly corresponds to TRBD1 (5 bases). CDR3 length equals 12 residues. Germline V lookup: CDR1 GTSNPN, CDR2 SVGIG (reference sequence). Trimming removed 5 bases at V and 3 bases at J, with 11 bases between. The CDR3 is CAWRGRVYEQYF. The CDR3 DNA is TGTGCCTGGCGAGGCAGGGTCTACGAGCAGTACTTC.

The J gene is TRBJ2-3, the V gene TRBV7-9, with D maybe TRBD2 (5 bases). Germline V gene lookup returns CDR1 SEHNR and CDR2 FQNEAQ (reference sequence). This CDR3 region has 14 residues. Trimming took 1 base from V and 8 from J, leaving 13 bases between them. CDR3 residues: CASSLGGSESTQYF. The CDR3, as DNA: TGTGCCAGCAGCTTAGGGGGTAGCGAATCTACGCAGTATTTT.

The chain is built from TRBV30 and TRBJ2-2; TRBD2 matches 9 bases. Germline loops: CDR1 GTSNPN, CDR2 SVGIG (reference sequence). This CDR3 region has 18 residues. V trimming: 4 bases; J trimming: 5 bases; junction bases outside the gene matches: 17. CDR3 DNA: TGTGCCTGGAATGCGTTTGCGGGAGGGTATCGTAGAACCGGGGAGCTGTTTTTT. This sequence encodes CAWNAFAGGYRRTGELFF.

The gene calls are TRBV6-5 and TRBJ1-5; D might be TRBD1 (5 bases). Germline CDR1 and CDR2: MNHEY and SVGAGI. V was cut by 2 bases and J by 3 bases, with 11 bases left in between. This CDR3 is 15 amino acids long. The CDR3: CASSYAGGTNQPQHF. Here the CDR3 DNA reads TGTGCCAGCAGTTACGCTGGGGGGACCAATCAGCCCCAGCATTTT.

V is TRBV5-6 and J is TRBJ1-1; D not certain. With 0 bases removed from V and 1 base from J, the gap between germline ends came to 4 bases. CDR3 size: 13 residues. Germline loops: CDR1 SGHDT, CDR2 YYEEEE. The CDR3 nucleotides read TGTGCCAGCAGCTTGGACAGGAACACTGAAGCTTTCTTT. It specifies CASSLDRNTEAFF. The whole variable domain, remainder taken from reference TRBV5-6 and TRBJ1-1, is DAGVTQSPTHLIKTRGQQVTLRCSPKSGHDTVSWYQQALGQGPQFIFQYYEEEERQRGNFPDRFSGHQFPNYSSELNVNALLLGDSALYLCASSLDRNTEAFFGQGTRLTVV.

The chain links TRBV11-2 to TRBJ2-7; 7 bases are a match to TRBD2. In germline, CDR1 is SGHAT, CDR2 FQNNGV. The V segment lost 5 bases and the J segment 7 bases; nucleotides outside the gene matches: 11. The CDR3 has 14 residues. The CDR3 loop is CASSPSGNHREQYF. CDR3 bases: TGTGCCAGCAGCCCGAGCGGGAATCATAGGGAGCAGTACTTC. The whole variable domain, filled in from reference TRBV11-2 and TRBJ2-7, reads EAGVAQSPRYKIIEKRQSVAFWCNPISGHATLYWYQQILGQGPKLLIQFQNNGVVDDSQLPKDRFSAERLKGVDSTLKIQPAKLEDSAVYLCASSPSGNHREQYFGPGTRLTVT.

The chain couples TRBV7-2 to TRBJ2-7; no definite D call. Per germline, CDR1 SGHTA and CDR2 FQGNSA. CDR3 length: 13 residues. Trimming shortened V by 5 bases and J by 3 bases, and 11 bases separated the two germline ends. CDR3 nucleotide sequence: TGTGCCAGCAGCCAGACGCGGTACTACGAGCAGTACTTC. It is translated as CASSQTRYYEQYF. The full variable domain, in which reference TRBV7-2 and TRBJ2-7 provide the parts outside the CDR3, is GAGVSQSPSNKVTEKGKDVELRCDPISGHTALYWYRQSLGQGLEFLIYFQGNSAPDKSGLPSDRFSAERTGGSVSTLTIQRTQQEDSAVYLCASSQTRYYEQYFGPGTRLTVT.

The rearrangement joins TRBV30 to TRBJ1-1; 7 bases align to TRBD1. Looked up from germline, CDR1 is GTSNPN and CDR2 is SVGIG (reference sequence). V lost 5 bases, J lost 6 bases, and 9 bases stayed unmatched. The CDR3 is 13 amino acids. The CDR3 region has the DNA TGTGCCTGGCAGGGGGAAATCACATCTGAAGCTTTCTTT. Encoded protein: CAWQGEITSEAFF.

This chain joins TRBV29-1 and TRBJ1-1; D is unclear. Looked up from germline, CDR1 is SQVTM and CDR2 is ANQGSEA. V was shortened by 7 bases and J by 3 bases, with 9 bases between the two germline ends. CDR3 length equals 11 residues. The CDR3 nucleotides are TGCAGCGGCTCATCGGACACTGAAGCTTTCTTT. Residues: CSGSSDTEAFF.

The chain employs TRBV2 and TRBJ2-3; 10 nucleotides align to TRBD2. The CDR3 spans 18 residues. J lost 0 bases, V lost 5 bases, and 11 bases had no gene match. Germline V gene lookup returns CDR1 SNHLY and CDR2 FYNNEI. CDR3 in amino acids: CASSPWVAGGLSTDTQYF. In nucleotides, the CDR3 is TGTGCCAGCAGTCCGTGGGTAGCGGGAGGCCTAAGCACAGATACGCAGTATTTT.

The chain couples TRBV18 to TRBJ1-3, with D perhaps TRBD1 (6 bases). The germline gives CDR1 KGHSH, CDR2 LQKENI. This CDR3 has 16 amino acids. V lost 3 bases to trimming and J lost 0 bases, with 12 bases between them. CDR3 region: CASSPRQDTSGNTIYF. The CDR3 DNA follows: TGTGCCAGCTCACCGCGACAGGACACCTCTGGAAACACCATATATTTT.